Each of the 26 T cell receptor beta chains below was sequenced from the same sample in a study of post-analysis software for immune sequencing data. Built from TCR beta cDNA, the libraries had unique molecular identifiers in them. TCRdb processed the PCR reads anew with MiXCR; each CDR3 protein has one entry. The table has about 500,000 distinct CDR3 sequences, around 40% seen once. Study-wide points: Comparison of patients with controls showed a handful of TRBV segments more frequent in patients, TRBV5-6, TRBV5-1 and TRBV20-1 among them.

The antigens of these receptors remain unknown. Material: blood. The receptors derive from a girl aged 10 to 17 with multiple sclerosis.

In its sample, this clonotype was seen a few times. The V and J genes are TRBV7-2 and TRBJ2-5; unclear D gene. Germline CDR1 reads SGHTA; CDR2 reads FQGNSA. The CDR3 loop spans 13 amino acids. Between the trimmed V and J ends, which lost 3 bases and 1 base, there was a span of 6 bases. CDR3 region: CASSFSVQETQYF. DNA of the CDR3: TGTGCCAGCAGCTTTTCGGTCCAAGAGACCCAGTACTTC.

The chain has TRBV7-2 and TRBJ1-5; possible D gene TRBD1, 5 bases. CDR1 is SGHTA, CDR2 FQGNSA, per germline. The CDR3 length is 15 residues. With 4 bases removed from V and 0 bases from J, the gap between germline ends came to 10 bases. The CDR3 coding sequence is TGTGCCAGCAGCTCCTTAGGGGCTAGCAATCAGCCCCAGCATTTT. Encoded protein: CASSSLGASNQPQHF.

This clonotype was recorded once. V and J are TRBV4-1 and TRBJ2-2; D might be TRBD1 or TRBD2, each matching 5 bases. V was clipped by 4 bases and J by 1 base, with 10 bases between them. This CDR3 is built from 15 residues. Germline CDR1 and CDR2: MGHRA and YSYEKL. The CDR3 bases are TGCGCCAGCAGCCCACTTGGGGGGAACACCGGGGAGCTGTTTTTT. Amino acid sequence: CASSPLGGNTGELFF.

This chain links TRBV2 with TRBJ2-1; D not resolved. V was pared by 7 bases and J by 12 bases, with 31 bases between. Per the germline V gene, CDR1 is SNHLY and CDR2 is FYNNEI. This CDR3 spans 17 amino acids. CDR3 protein: CASKGIAMGRIERVQFF. The CDR3 nucleotides are TGTGCCAGCAAGGGAATCGCAATGGGCCGTATTGAACGAGTGCAGTTCTTC.

This clonotype was detected only a few times. The chain combines TRBV27 with TRBJ2-7; 7 nucleotides line up with TRBD2. In germline, CDR1 is MNHEY, CDR2 SMNVEV (reference sequence). The CDR3 has 14 amino acids. J was trimmed by 6 bases and V by 3 bases; bases with no gene match: 8. CDR3 nucleotides: TGTGCCAGCAGTTTGTATGGGCGGGGGTCCGAGCAGTACTTC. This encodes CASSLYGRGSEQYF.

The chain employs TRBV7-2 and TRBJ2-1; D ambiguous. CDR1 is SGHTA, CDR2 FQGNSA, per germline. With 2 bases removed from V and 6 bases from J, the gap between germline ends came to 11 bases. This CDR3 has 14 residues. This chain's CDR3 is CASSLIGLINEQFF. The CDR3 DNA is TGTGCCAGCAGCTTAATCGGGCTAATCAATGAGCAGTTCTTC. Based on the CDR3 plus reference TRBV7-2 and TRBJ2-1, the full variable domain is GAGVSQSPSNKVTEKGKDVELRCDPISGHTALYWYRQSLGQGLEFLIYFQGNSAPDKSGLPSDRFSAERTGGSVSTLTIQRTQQEDSAVYLCASSLIGLINEQFFGPGTRLTVL.

The CDR3 spells CSATEGRDTQYF. CDR3 sequence (DNA): TGCAGTGCTACCGAAGGTCGGGATACGCAGTATTTT. The chain has TRBV20-1 and TRBJ2-3; the D is unclear. This CDR3 spans 12 amino acids. The V and J ends lost 4 bases and 6 bases respectively, with 11 bases between them. Looked up from germline, CDR1 is DFQATT and CDR2 is SNEGSKA (reference sequence).

The CDR3 here is CASSLEQGTQPQHF. The CDR3 nucleotides are TGTGCCAGCAGTTTAGAACAGGGTACACAGCCCCAGCATTTT. The chain carries TRBV28 and TRBJ1-5; the D gene is possibly TRBD1 (6 bases). The CDR3 covers 14 residues. Trimming left V 2 bases short and J 7 bases short, with 12 bases between. Germline V gene data show CDR1 as MDHEN and CDR2 as SYDVKM. The complete variable domain, with remaining parts taken from reference TRBV28 and TRBJ1-5, reads DVKVTQSSRYLVKRTGEKVFLECVQDMDHENMFWYRQDPGLGLRLIYFSYDVKMKEKGDIPEGYSVSREKKERFSLILESASTNQTSMYLCASSLEQGTQPQHFGDGTRLSIL.

V is TRBV28 and J is TRBJ2-2; 8 bases are shared with TRBD1. Germline assignment: CDR1 MDHEN and CDR2 SYDVKM. Trimming at V came to 3 bases and at J to 2 bases, leaving 5 bases not matched to a gene. The CDR3 runs 16 residues. CDR3 coding DNA: TGTGCCAGCAGTTTGGAGGGACAGGCAAACACCGGGGAGCTGTTTTTT. Encoded protein: CASSLEGQANTGELFF.

In the case of this clonotype: Just one base apart from a much larger clone, this may be a read error. The chain carries TRBV7-2 and TRBJ1-2; D possibly corresponds to TRBD1 (5 bases). The CDR3 has 14 amino acids. Germline V CDR1 and CDR2: SGHTA, FQGNSA. CDR3 sequence: CASSRSQGIYSYTF. The DNA for the CDR3 is TGTGCCAGCAGCCGCTCTCAGGGAATCTATAGCTACACCTTC.

This clonotype was observed once. Being one base from a much bigger clone, this may be a read error. The chain employs TRBV7-2 and TRBJ2-1; 9 bases line up with TRBD2. Germline V gives CDR1 SGHTA, CDR2 FQGNSA. The CDR3 runs 15 residues. The CDR3 protein is CANSSLAGPYNEQFF. The CDR3 region has the DNA TGTGCCAACAGCTCCCTAGCGGGACCATACAATGAGCAGTTCTTC.

The chain combines TRBV6-2 or TRBV6-3 with TRBJ2-5, with D perhaps matching TRBD2 (5 bases). The J call may not be correct, given that the DNA end is closer to TRBJ2-7. The CDR3 sequence is 16 residues long. Per germline, CDR1 MNHEY and CDR2 SVGEGT. As DNA, the CDR3 is TGTGCCAGCAGTACTCTAAGGATAGCGACTACCTACGAGCAGTACTTC. It yields the protein CASSTLRIATTYEQYF.

This clonotype was detected only a few times. This chain uses TRBV20-1 with TRBJ2-5; 9 bases fit TRBD2. This CDR3 contains 15 residues. Germline trimming cut 7 bases from V and 2 bases from J; bases unmatched to any gene: 11. Germline V gene lookup returns CDR1 DFQATT and CDR2 SNEGSKA (reference sequence). The CDR3 loop is CSGGREGPPQETQYF. The CDR3 DNA follows: TGCAGTGGTGGGCGGGAGGGCCCCCCACAAGAGACCCAGTACTTC.

Points on this clonotype: The germline gene is not matched at one end of the junction; a read error may be the cause. The chain uses TRBV15 and TRBJ2-1, with TRBD1 matching 12 bases. CDR1 is LNHNV, CDR2 YYDKDF, per germline (reference sequence). This CDR3 is built from 16 residues. The CDR3 bases are TGTGCCACCAGCGCACCGGGACAGGGGGCGGGAAATGAGCCGTTCTTC. It is translated as CATSAPGQGAGNEPFF.

The sample holds a few counts of this clonotype. This sequence joins TRBV6-6 and TRBJ2-5, with TRBD1 as a possible D gene (7 bases). Germline CDR1 MNHNY, CDR2 SVGAGI (reference sequence). V was shortened by 11 bases and J by 0 bases, with 13 bases between the two germline ends. This CDR3 has 13 amino acids. CDR3 in amino acids: CAGGTAYQETQYF. The CDR3, as DNA: TGTGCCGGGGGGACAGCGTACCAAGAGACCCAGTACTTC.

The chain has TRBV20-1 and TRBJ2-3, with TRBD2 as a possible D gene (6 bases). In germline, CDR1 is DFQATT, CDR2 SNEGSKA (reference sequence). The CDR3 spans 17 residues. V lost 5 bases, J lost 0 bases, and 21 bases lay in between. This CDR3 is CSAGGSLLRSSTDTQYF. CDR3 nucleotide sequence: TGCAGTGCTGGAGGGTCACTACTCCGTTCTAGCACAGATACGCAGTATTTT.

V usage is TRBV4-3 and J usage is TRBJ2-5; D ambiguous. The end of the DNA aligns better with TRBJ2-7, so the J call may be wrong. Germline lookup yields CDR1 LGHNA and CDR2 YSLEER. There are 17 residues in the CDR3. The CDR3 loop reads CASSQDVLASIPYEQYF. For the CDR3, the DNA is TGCGCCAGCAGCCAAGATGTCCTGGCCAGTATACCCTACGAGCAGTACTTC.

This clonotype occurred a few times. V usage is TRBV25-1 and J usage is TRBJ2-4; 7 nucleotides align to TRBD1. The germline CDR1 and CDR2 sequences are MGHDK and SYGVNS. CDR3 length: 18 residues. V lost 6 bases, J lost 3 bases, and 17 bases stayed unmatched. The CDR3 DNA is TGTGCCAGCAGCCCCGGGACAGCACCCGGTCTTGACAAAAACATTCAGTACTTC. Translated, it gives CASSPGTAPGLDKNIQYF.

The rearrangement links TRBV7-8 to TRBJ2-3; unclear D gene. Germline lookup yields CDR1 SGHVS and CDR2 FQNEAQ. Trimming cost V 4 bases and J 2 bases, with 7 bases left between them. The CDR3 spans 13 residues. CDR3 protein: CASSSAPTDTQYF. CDR3 nucleotides: TGTGCCAGCAGCTCCGCGCCCACAGATACGCAGTATTTT.

This clonotype was picked up a small number of times. This chain connects TRBV10-3 to TRBJ2-1; TRBD2 matches 13 bases. The J segment lost 6 bases and the V segment lost 6 bases, leaving 8 bases of the junction unmatched. The CDR3 extends over 16 amino acids. The V gene's germline CDR1 is ENHRY and CDR2 SYGVKD. For the CDR3, the DNA is TGTGCCATCAGGGATGGGACTAGCGGGATGGGCAATGAGCAGTTCTTC. As protein: CAIRDGTSGMGNEQFF.

This chain connects TRBV28 to TRBJ2-5; 8 bases map to TRBD2. The CDR3 consists of 15 residues. In germline, CDR1 is MDHEN, CDR2 SYDVKM. After removal of 5 bases from V and 11 bases from J, the junction contained 16 bases not matched to a gene. CDR3 amino acids: CASSLTGGPWDEQYF. Written as DNA, the CDR3 is TGTGCCAGCAGTCTTACGGGAGGGCCATGGGATGAGCAGTACTTC.

V gene TRBV25-1 combines with J gene TRBJ2-7; D might be TRBD2 (5 bases). Germline V gene sequence: CDR1 MGHDK, CDR2 SYGVNS. Trimming took off 4 bases at V and 0 bases at J, with 16 bases between the two ends. This CDR3 spans 16 amino acids. The CDR3 protein is CASSAIHGENSYEQYF. DNA of the CDR3: TGTGCCAGCAGTGCCATTCATGGGGAGAACTCCTACGAGCAGTACTTC.

Remarks on this clonotype: One end of the junction is discordant with germline, which a read error may explain. The V gene is TRBV11-3, the J gene TRBJ2-1; 10 bases fit TRBD1. Germline CDR1 reads SGHNT; CDR2 reads YENEEA. The length of the CDR3 is 16 residues. CDR3 amino acids: CASSLEGTGARHEQFF. The DNA for the CDR3 is TGCGCCAGCAGCTTAGAGGGGACAGGGGCGCGCCATGAGCAGTTCTTC.

The chain links TRBV27 to TRBJ2-7, with D tentatively TRBD1 (5 bases). The CDR3 is 14 residues long. V dropped 2 bases and J dropped 2 bases, with 10 bases sitting between them. Germline CDR1 reads MNHEY; CDR2 reads SMNVEV (reference sequence). Written as DNA, the CDR3 is TGTGCCAGCAGTTTAAGGGGTGGGGCCTACGAGCAGTACTTC. It is translated as CASSLRGGAYEQYF.

V and J are TRBV7-3 and TRBJ2-3; 9 bases map to TRBD2. The CDR3 spans 16 residues. Unmatched junction bases numbered 6, after V lost 5 bases and J lost 0 bases. Germline CDR1 reads SGHTA; CDR2 reads FQGTGA. The CDR3 is CASSLQTSGSTDTQYF. The CDR3 DNA reads as TGTGCCAGCAGCCTCCAGACTAGCGGAAGCACAGATACGCAGTATTTT.

The chain recombines TRBV27 with TRBJ2-5; possible D gene TRBD2, 5 bases. CDR1 is MNHEY and CDR2 is SMNVEV in the germline V gene (reference sequence). Trimming shortened V by 5 bases and J by 11 bases, and 18 bases separated the two germline ends. CDR3 length: 13 residues. CDR3 nucleotides: TGTGCCAGCAGTCGACCGGGGTCTGATGAGCAGTACTTC. This sequence encodes CASSRPGSDEQYF.